The entry that follows covers one T cell receptor beta chain sequence. The CDR3 runs to 15 residues. Losses at the gene ends were 0 bases for V and 6 bases for J; bases not matched to a gene: 4. Germline V gene data show CDR1 as LNHDA and CDR2 as SQIVND (reference sequence). The sample originates from a study of blood T cell repertoires in COVID-19. Study details: Whether acute or convalescent, the COVID-19 samples came from the United States, Italy and Spain. Sources were T cells, B-cell-depleted T cells, or PBMCs; the material itself was cDNA or gDNA.

Authors' analysis steps: Amplification from reference gene primers served as the basis for estimated nucleated cell counts. The data were produced by immunoSEQ multiplex PCR, yet TCRdb's version contains in-frame clones alone and is incomplete. The V and J calls and clone size come from that table; D and trimming were worked out from the DNA. The sample records roughly 120,000 clones, around 77% being singletons. This clonotype was obtained from a human donor in a cohort sampled during active COVID-19. The V call is TRBV19, the J call TRBJ1-2; 10 positions match TRBD1. The material sequenced was peripheral blood. CDR3 bases: TGTGCCAGTAGTATAGAGGGGACAGGGGTAGATGGCTACACCTTC. Encoded protein: CASSIEGTGVDGYTF.